This T cell receptor (beta chain) derives from a study of identical twins. Overall study findings and caveats: Twins' excess sharing was less marked for out-of-frame beta sequences. Twin-shared out-of-frame alpha sequences were enriched for low generation probability. The same donors were not followed; conclusions instead depended on cross-sectional statistical analysis.

Healthy Caucasians alone served as donors. MiXCR was run by TCRdb on the 5' RACE reads, yielding one entry per CDR3 protein. This table has 650,000 to 800,000 distinct CDR3 sequences, 8% to 9% appearing once. This CDR3 has 14 residues. Trimming pared 4 bases from V and 7 bases from J, leaving 19 bases between. Germline V gene data show CDR1 as SQVTM and CDR2 as ANQGSEA. This clonotype has at least ten counts. The antigen is unknown. The same specimen was also included in a second study, on yellow fever vaccine responses in identical twins.

The sequencing input was PBMCs. The receptor was derived from a woman aged 18-30 years in good health. This chain uses TRBV29-1 with TRBJ1-2; TRBD1 might be the D (5 bases). The CDR3 DNA sequence: TGCAGCGTTGGAGTTGGCAGGGACTTTGGTGGCTACACCTTC. It codes for CSVGVGRDFGGYTF.